These T cell receptor beta chains were read from a single sample in a study of early T cells in non-severe SARS-CoV-2 infection. TCRdb reprocessed the 5' RACE reads with MiXCR, giving one entry per CDR3 protein. The profile shows over 85,000 distinct CDR3 sequences, over 10% of them singletons. Sequencing was done on a sample of whole blood. These receptors were collected from an adult who was a healthcare worker with PCR-confirmed SARS-CoV-2 infection or an uninfected control (not recorded which). Each CDR3 is given without its conserved first and last residue.

V	J	CDR3
TRBV7-9	TRBJ1-1	ASSPQDTEAF
TRBV11-2	TRBJ1-2	ASSLGQGPSGYT
TRBV20-1	TRBJ2-1	SARDPGQGISEQF
TRBV9	TRBJ1-1	ASSVSGATNTEAF
TRBV28	TRBJ2-7	ASNHAVSWY
TRBV19	TRBJ2-3	ASNGAGATDTQY
TRBV7-9	TRBJ1-1	ASTLTPNTEAF
TRBV28	TRBJ1-2	ASRPTGEYGYT
TRBV28	TRBJ1-1	ASTSTVHQAF
TRBV10-3	TRBJ2-3	AINQGARGTDTQY
TRBV20-1	TRBJ2-5	SARERQQETQY
TRBV28	TRBJ2-3	ASSAGTTSTDTQY
TRBV7-8	TRBJ1-5	TSSLGQGAEQPRH
TRBV18	TRBJ2-2	ASSEDHTGELF
TRBV11-2	TRBJ2-3	ASSGWGGPPDTQY
TRBV29-1	TRBJ2-7	SGLSDRTYEQY
TRBV28	TRBJ2-6	ASSWTGGSGANVLT
TRBV12-3/TRBV12-4	TRBJ2-1	ASSFRAASNEQF
TRBV12-3/TRBV12-4	TRBJ1-5	ASNQGGGKPQH
TRBV28	TRBJ1-5	ASSLPDQPQH
TRBV6-4	TRBJ2-3	ASSDSREGTDTQY
TRBV15	TRBJ2-3	ATSIGQGRSADTQY
TRBV10-3	TRBJ2-1	AISEGAGYSYNEQF
TRBV11-2	TRBJ2-7	ASSPSWTPYEQY
TRBV28	TRBJ2-3	ASRLVAASTDTQY
TRBV28	TRBJ2-1	ASLTSGRGSYNEQF
TRBV4-1	TRBJ2-1	ASSQANRGRGYNEQF
TRBV20-1	TRBJ2-3	SATMLALSTDTQY
TRBV11-2	TRBJ2-7	ASSLVPDRGREQY
TRBV20-1	TRBJ2-1	SARGGGFSYNEQF
TRBV28	TRBJ1-1	ASSLISVTTEAF
TRBV7-6	TRBJ2-1	ASSHRRGATNNEQF
TRBV10-3	TRBJ2-5	AISAGDSEETQY
TRBV4-1	TRBJ2-7	ASKTGTSGSYELY
TRBV6-2/TRBV6-3	TRBJ1-1	ASSYSPGTNTEAF
TRBV30	TRBJ2-2	AWAPLGGEETGELF
TRBV2	TRBJ2-1	ASSALAGVNEQF
TRBV7-2	TRBJ2-7	ASSLSGSEQY
TRBV6-1	TRBJ1-4	ASSEQNEKLF
TRBV7-9	TRBJ2-1	ASSQTSDSF
TRBV28	TRBJ2-7	ASNVLQTGTRREQY
TRBV20-1	TRBJ2-4	SAGRTGQQSIQY
TRBV4-3	TRBJ2-2	ASSQDRAGAPTGELF
TRBV28	TRBJ2-5	ASSSSGSGAETQY
TRBV6-2/TRBV6-3	TRBJ2-1	ASSYAGTEQF
TRBV20-1	TRBJ2-1	SANSYNEQF
TRBV7-9	TRBJ2-1	ASSPKVRTGNF
TRBV11-2	TRBJ2-3	ASSGPRVTDTQY
TRBV7-3	TRBJ2-3	ASSLMGRGDTQY
TRBV7-2	TRBJ2-1	ASSLLPFYNEQF
TRBV4-2	TRBJ1-1	ASSQEPGNTEAF
TRBV5-1	TRBJ1-2	ASRSSGRGPPNYGYT
TRBV11-2	TRBJ2-1	ASSSLAGSGNEQF
TRBV28	TRBJ2-5	ATRGQGGQETQY
TRBV20-1	TRBJ2-1	SAAGTSGYNEQF